This T cell receptor beta chain was identified during a study of CD8 T cells in ankylosing spondylitis. The sample holds many counts of this clonotype. Its antigen is unknown. The TCR beta libraries were generated through quantitative 5'-RACE incorporating molecular barcodes. One entry per CDR3 protein, called by TCRdb with MiXCR from the 5' RACE reads. The table lists more than 200,000 distinct CDR3 sequences, about 24% of them singletons. Findings and limits, study-wide: CD8+ by phenotype, disease-linked clones were relatively rare in peripheral blood. A TCR beta motif made of under 10 highly homologous variants seemed typical of ankylosing spondylitis blood. Reportedly, matched ankylosing spondylitis synovial fluid was significantly enriched for disease-linked clones.

Trimming left V 1 base short and J 0 bases short, with 7 bases between. The CDR3 totals 13 residues. Germline CDR1 DFQATT, CDR2 SNEGSKA (reference sequence). The clonotype originates from a male donor with ankylosing spondylitis or in good health (not recorded which). The chain uses TRBV20-1 and TRBJ2-7; D is uncertain. Sequenced material: blood, either unsorted or a sorted T cell fraction (not recorded which). Here the CDR3 reads CSARAPGSYEQYF. The CDR3 DNA follows: TGCAGTGCTAGAGCGCCCGGCTCCTACGAGCAGTACTTC.